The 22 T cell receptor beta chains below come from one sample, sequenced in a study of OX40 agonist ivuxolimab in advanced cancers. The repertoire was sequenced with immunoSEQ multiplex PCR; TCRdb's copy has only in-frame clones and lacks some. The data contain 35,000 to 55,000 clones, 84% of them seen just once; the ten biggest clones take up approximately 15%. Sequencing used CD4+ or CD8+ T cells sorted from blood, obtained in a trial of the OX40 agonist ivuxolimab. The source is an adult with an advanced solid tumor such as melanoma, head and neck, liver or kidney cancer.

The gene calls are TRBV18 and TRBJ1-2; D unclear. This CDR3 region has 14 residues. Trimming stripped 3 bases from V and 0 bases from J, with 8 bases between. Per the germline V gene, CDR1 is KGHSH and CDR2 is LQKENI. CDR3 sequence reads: CASSPGSANYGYTF. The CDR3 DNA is TGTGCCAGCTCACCCGGGTCAGCTAACTATGGCTACACCTTC.

CDR3 nucleotide sequence: TGTGCCAGGGGGGGCGGAACAGATACGCAGTATTTT. Amino acid sequence: CARGGGTDTQYF. The chain employs TRBV2 and TRBJ2-3; possibly TRBD1 or TRBD2 for D (6 bases each). Germline V lookup: CDR1 SNHLY, CDR2 FYNNEI. V was trimmed by 9 bases and J by 3 bases, leaving 10 bases between them. The length of the CDR3 is 12 residues.

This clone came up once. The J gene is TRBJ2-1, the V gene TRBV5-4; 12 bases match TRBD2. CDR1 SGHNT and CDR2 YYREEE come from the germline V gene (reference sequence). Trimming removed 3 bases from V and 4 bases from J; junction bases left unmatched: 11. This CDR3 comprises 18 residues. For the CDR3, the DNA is TGTGCCAGCAGCTCCGCCGAGCTAGCGGGAGGGATATACAATGAGCAGTTCTTC. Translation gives CASSSAELAGGIYNEQFF.

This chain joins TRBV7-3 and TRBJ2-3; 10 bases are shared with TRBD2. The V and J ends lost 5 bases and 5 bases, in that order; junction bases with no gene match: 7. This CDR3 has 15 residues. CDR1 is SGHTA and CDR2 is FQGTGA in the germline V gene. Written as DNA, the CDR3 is TGTGCCAGCAGCCCTAGCGGGGGACGGTTAGATACGCAGTATTTT. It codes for CASSPSGGRLDTQYF.

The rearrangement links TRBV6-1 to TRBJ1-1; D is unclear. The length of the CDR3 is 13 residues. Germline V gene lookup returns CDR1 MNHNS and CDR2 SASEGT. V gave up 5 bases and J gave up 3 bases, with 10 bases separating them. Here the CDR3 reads CASSYNGYTEAFF. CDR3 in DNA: TGTGCCAGCAGTTATAACGGGTACACTGAAGCTTTCTTT.

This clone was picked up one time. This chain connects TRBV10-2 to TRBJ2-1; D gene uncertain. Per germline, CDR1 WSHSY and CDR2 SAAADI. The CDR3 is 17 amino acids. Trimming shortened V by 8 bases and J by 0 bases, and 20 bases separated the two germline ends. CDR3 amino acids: CASGFVTDLSSYNEQFF. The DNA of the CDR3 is TGCGCCAGCGGCTTTGTGACGGACCTGAGCTCCTACAATGAGCAGTTCTTC.

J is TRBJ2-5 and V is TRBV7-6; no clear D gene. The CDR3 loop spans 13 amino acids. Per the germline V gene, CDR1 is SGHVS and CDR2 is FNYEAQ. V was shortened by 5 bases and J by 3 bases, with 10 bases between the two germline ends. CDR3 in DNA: TGTGCCAGCAGCAGAGACACAAAAGAGACCCAGTACTTC. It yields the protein CASSRDTKETQYF.

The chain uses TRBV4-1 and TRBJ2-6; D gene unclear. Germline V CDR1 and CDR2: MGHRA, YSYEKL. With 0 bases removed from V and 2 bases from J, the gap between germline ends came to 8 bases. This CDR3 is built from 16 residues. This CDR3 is CASSQDFQPGANVLTF. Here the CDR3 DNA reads TGCGCCAGCAGCCAAGACTTCCAACCTGGGGCCAACGTCCTGACTTTC.

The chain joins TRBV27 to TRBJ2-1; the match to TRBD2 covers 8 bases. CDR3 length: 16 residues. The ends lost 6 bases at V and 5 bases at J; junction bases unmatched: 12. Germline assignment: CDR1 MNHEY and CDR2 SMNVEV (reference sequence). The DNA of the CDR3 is TGTGCCAGCAGCCAACTTAGCGGGAATAGGGACAATGAGCAGTTCTTC. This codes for CASSQLSGNRDNEQFF.

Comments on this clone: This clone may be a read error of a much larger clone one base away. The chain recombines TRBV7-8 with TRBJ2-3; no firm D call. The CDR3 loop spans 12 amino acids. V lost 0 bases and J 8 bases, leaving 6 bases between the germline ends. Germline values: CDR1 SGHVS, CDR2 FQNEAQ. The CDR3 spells CASSLAGVTQYF. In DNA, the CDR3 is TGTGCCAGCAGCTTAGCCGGTGTTACGCAGTATTTT.

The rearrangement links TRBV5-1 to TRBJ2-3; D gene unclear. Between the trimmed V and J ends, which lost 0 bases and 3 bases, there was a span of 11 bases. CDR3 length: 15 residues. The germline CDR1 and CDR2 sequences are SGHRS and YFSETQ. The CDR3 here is CASSLEHPATDTQYF. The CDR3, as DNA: TGCGCCAGCAGCTTGGAACACCCCGCGACAGATACGCAGTATTTT.

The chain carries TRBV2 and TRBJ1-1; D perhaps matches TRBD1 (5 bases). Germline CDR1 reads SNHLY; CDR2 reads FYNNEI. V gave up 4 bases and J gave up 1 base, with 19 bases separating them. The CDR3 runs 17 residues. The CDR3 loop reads CASSVLWGYKENTEAFF. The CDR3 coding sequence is TGTGCCAGCAGTGTTCTGTGGGGGTACAAGGAGAACACTGAAGCTTTCTTT.

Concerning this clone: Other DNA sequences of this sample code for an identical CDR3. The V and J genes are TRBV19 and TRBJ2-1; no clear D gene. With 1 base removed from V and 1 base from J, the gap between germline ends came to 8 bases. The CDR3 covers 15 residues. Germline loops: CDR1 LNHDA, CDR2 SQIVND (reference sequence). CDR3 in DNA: TGTGCCAGTAGTATAGGGACCCCTTCCTACAATGAGCAGTTCTTC. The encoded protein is CASSIGTPSYNEQFF.

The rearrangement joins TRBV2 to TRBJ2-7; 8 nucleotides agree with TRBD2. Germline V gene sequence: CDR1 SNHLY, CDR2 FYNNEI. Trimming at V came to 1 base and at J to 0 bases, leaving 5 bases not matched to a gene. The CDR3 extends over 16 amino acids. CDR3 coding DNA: TGTGCCAGCAGTGAAGGGCTAGCGGGCCTCTCCTACGAGCAGTACTTC. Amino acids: CASSEGLAGLSYEQYF.

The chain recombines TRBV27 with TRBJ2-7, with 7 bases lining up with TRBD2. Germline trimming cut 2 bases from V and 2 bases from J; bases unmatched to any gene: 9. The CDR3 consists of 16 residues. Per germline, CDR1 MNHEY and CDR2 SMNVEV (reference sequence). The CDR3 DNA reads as TGTGCCAGCAGTTTAACTCCGGGGAGCGGGGCCTACGAGCAGTACTTC. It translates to CASSLTPGSGAYEQYF.

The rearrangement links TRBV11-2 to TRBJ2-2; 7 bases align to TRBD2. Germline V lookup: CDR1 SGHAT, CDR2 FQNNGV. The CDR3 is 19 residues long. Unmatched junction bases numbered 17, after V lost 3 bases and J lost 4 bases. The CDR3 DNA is TGTGCCAGCAGCTTGTTCCGGCGGTCGGCGGGAGCGGGCACCGGGGAGCTGTTTTTT. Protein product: CASSLFRRSAGAGTGELFF.

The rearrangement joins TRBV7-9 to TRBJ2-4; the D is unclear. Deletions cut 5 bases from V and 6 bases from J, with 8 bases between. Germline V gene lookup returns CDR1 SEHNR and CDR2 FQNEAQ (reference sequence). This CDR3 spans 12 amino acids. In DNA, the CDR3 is TGTGCCAGCAGCCAGGAACGAAACATTCAGTACTTC. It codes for CASSQERNIQYF. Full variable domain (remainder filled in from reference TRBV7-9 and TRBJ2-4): DTGVSQNPRHKITKRGQNVTFRCDPISEHNRLYWYRQTLGQGPEFLTYFQNEAQLEKSRLLSDRFSAERPKGSFSTLEIQRTEQGDSAMYLCASSQERNIQYFGAGTRLSVL.

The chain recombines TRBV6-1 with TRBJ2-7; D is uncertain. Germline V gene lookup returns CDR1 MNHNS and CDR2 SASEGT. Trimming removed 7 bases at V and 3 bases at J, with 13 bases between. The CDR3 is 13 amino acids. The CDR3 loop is CASISTRDYEQYF. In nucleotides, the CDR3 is TGTGCCAGCATATCTACAAGGGACTACGAGCAGTACTTC.

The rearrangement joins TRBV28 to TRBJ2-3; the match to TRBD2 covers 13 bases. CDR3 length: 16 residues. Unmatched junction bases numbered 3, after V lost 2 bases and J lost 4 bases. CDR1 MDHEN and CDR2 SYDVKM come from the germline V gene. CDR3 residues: CASSLLLAGGADTQYF. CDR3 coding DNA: TGTGCCAGCAGTTTACTACTAGCGGGAGGGGCAGATACGCAGTATTTT.

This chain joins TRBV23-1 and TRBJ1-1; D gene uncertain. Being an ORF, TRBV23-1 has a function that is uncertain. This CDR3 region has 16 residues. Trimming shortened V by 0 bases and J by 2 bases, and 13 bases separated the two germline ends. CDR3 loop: CASSQSASLGNTEAFF. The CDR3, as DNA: TGCGCCAGCAGTCAATCTGCATCCCTGGGAAACACTGAAGCTTTCTTT.

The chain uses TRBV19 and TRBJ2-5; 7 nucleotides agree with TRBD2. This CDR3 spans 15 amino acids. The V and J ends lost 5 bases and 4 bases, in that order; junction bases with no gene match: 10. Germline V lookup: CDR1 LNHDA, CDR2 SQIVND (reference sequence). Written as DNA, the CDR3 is TGTGCCAGTAGTTGGGGACCGGGGGGTAGAGAGACCCAGTACTTC. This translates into CASSWGPGGRETQYF. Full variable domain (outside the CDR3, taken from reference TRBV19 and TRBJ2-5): DGGITQSPKYLFRKEGQNVTLSCEQNLNHDAMYWYRQDPGQGLRLIYYSQIVNDFQKGDIAEGYSVSREKKESFPLTVTSAQKNPTAFYLCASSWGPGGRETQYFGPGTRLLVL.

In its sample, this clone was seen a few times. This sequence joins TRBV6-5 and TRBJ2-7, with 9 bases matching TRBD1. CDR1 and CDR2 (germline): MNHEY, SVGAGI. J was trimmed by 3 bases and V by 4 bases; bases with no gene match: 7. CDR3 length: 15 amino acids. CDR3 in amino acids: CASSWGQGPSYEQYF. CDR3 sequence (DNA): TGTGCCAGCAGTTGGGGACAGGGACCCAGCTACGAGCAGTACTTC.